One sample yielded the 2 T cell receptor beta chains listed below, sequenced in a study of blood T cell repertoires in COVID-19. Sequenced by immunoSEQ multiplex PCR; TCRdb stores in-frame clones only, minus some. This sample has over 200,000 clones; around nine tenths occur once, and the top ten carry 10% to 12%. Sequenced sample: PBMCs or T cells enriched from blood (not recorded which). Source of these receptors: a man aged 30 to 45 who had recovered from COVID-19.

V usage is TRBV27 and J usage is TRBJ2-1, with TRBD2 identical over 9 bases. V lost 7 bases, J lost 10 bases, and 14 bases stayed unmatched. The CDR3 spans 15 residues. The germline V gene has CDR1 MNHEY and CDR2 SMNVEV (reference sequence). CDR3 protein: CASTHSGRGVEEQFF. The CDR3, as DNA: TGTGCCAGCACTCATAGCGGGAGAGGGGTGGAAGAGCAGTTCTTC.

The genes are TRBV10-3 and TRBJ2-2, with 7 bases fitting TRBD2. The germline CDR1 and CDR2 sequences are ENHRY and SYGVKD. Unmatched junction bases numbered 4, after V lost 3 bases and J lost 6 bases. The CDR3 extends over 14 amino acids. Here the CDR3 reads CAISEPRGAGELFF. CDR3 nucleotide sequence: TGTGCCATCAGTGAACCCCGGGGGGCCGGGGAGCTGTTTTTT.